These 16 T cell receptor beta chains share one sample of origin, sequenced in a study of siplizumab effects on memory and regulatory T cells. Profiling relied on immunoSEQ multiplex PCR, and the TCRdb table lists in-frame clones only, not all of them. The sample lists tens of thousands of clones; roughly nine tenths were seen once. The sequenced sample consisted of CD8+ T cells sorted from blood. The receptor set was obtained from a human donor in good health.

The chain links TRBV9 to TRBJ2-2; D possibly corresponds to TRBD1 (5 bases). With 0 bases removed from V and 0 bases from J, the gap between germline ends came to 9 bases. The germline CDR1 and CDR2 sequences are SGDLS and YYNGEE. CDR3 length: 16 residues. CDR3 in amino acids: CASSVGRASNTGELFF. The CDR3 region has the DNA TGTGCCAGCAGCGTAGGCAGGGCTTCGAACACCGGGGAGCTGTTTTTT.

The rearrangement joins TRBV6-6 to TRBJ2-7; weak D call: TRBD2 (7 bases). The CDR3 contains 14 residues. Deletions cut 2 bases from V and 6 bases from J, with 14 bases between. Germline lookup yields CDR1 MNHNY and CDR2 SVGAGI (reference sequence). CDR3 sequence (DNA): TGTGCCAGCAGTTACATGGGGAGGGGGGGCGAGCAGTACTTC. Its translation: CASSYMGRGGEQYF.

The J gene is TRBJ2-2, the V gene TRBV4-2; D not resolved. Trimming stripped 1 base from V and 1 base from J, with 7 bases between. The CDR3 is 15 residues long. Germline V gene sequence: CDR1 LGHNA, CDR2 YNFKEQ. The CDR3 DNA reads TGTGCCAGCAGCCAAGGGACCCAGAACACCGGGGAGCTGTTTTTT. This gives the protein CASSQGTQNTGELFF.

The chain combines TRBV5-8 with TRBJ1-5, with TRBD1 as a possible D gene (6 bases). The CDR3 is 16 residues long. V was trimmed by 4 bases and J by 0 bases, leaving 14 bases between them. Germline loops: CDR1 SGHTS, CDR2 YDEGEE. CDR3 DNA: TGTGCCAGCAGCCCAGGGGAGAGAGATAGCAATCAGCCCCAGCATTTT. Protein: CASSPGERDSNQPQHF.

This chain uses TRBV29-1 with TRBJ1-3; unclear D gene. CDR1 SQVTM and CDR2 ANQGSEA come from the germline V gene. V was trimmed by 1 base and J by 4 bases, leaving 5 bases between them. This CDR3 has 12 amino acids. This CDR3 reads CSVEVLGNTIYF. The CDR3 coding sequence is TGCAGCGTTGAAGTTCTAGGAAACACCATATATTTT. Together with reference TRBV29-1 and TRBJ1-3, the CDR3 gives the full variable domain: SAVISQKPSRDICQRGTSLTIQCQVDSQVTMMFWYRQQPGQSLTLIATANQGSEATYESGFVIDKFPISRPNLTFSTLTVSNMSPEDSSIYLCSVEVLGNTIYFGEGSWLTVV.

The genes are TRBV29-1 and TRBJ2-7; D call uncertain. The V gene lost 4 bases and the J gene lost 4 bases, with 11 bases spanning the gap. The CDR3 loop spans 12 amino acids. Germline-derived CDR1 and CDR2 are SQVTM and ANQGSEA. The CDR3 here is CSVVEKIYEQYF. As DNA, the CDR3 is TGCAGCGTTGTAGAGAAAATTTACGAGCAGTACTTC.

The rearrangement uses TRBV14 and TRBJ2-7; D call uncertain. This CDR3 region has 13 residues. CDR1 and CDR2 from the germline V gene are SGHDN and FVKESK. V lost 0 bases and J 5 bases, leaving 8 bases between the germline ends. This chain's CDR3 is CASSQDPWDEQYF. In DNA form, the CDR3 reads TGTGCCAGCAGCCAAGATCCATGGGACGAGCAGTACTTC.

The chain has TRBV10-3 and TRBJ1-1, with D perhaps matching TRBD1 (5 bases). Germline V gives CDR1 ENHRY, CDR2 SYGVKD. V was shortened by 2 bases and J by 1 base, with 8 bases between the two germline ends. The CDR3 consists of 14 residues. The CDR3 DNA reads TGTGCCATCAGTGAGGGAACAGGGAACACTGAAGCTTTCTTT. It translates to CAISEGTGNTEAFF.

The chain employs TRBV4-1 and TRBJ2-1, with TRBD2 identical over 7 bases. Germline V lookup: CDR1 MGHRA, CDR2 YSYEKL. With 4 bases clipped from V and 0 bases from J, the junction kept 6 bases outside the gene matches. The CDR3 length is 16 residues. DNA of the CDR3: TGCGCCAGCAGCCCCTTCGCGGGAGACTCCTACAATGAGCAGTTCTTC. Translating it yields CASSPFAGDSYNEQFF.

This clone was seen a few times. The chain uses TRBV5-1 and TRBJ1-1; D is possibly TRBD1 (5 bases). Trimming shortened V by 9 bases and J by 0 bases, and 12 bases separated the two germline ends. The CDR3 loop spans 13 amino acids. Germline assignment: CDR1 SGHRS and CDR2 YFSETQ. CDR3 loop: CATNKGVNTEAFF. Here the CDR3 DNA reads TGCGCCACCAACAAAGGGGTGAACACTGAAGCTTTCTTT.

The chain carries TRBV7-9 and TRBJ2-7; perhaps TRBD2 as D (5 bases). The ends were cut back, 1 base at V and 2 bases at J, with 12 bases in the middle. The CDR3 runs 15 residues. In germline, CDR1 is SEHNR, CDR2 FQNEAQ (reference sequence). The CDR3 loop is CASSLVRTGTYEQYF. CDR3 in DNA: TGTGCCAGCAGCTTAGTTAGGACGGGGACCTACGAGCAGTACTTC.

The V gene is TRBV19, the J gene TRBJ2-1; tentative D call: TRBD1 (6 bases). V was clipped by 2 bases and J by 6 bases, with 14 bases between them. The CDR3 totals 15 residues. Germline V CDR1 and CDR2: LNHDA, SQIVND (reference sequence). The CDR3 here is CASSIQGHKVNEQFF. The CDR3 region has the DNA TGTGCCAGTAGTATACAGGGGCATAAGGTCAATGAGCAGTTCTTC. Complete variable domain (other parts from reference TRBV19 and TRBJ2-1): DGGITQSPKYLFRKEGQNVTLSCEQNLNHDAMYWYRQDPGQGLRLIYYSQIVNDFQKGDIAEGYSVSREKKESFPLTVTSAQKNPTAFYLCASSIQGHKVNEQFFGPGTRLTVL.

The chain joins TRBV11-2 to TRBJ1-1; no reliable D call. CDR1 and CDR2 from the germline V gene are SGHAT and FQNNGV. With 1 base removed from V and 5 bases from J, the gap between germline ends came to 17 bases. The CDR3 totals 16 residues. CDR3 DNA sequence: TGTGCCAGCAGCTTAGGAGGAGCCGCGGGAGGGACTGAAGCTTTCTTT. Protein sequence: CASSLGGAAGGTEAFF.

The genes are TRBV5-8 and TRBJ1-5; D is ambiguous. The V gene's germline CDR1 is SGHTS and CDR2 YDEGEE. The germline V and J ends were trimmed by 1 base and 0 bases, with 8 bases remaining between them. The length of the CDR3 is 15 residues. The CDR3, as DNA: TGTGCCAGCAGCTTGATCCCATATAGCAATCAGCCCCAGCATTTT. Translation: CASSLIPYSNQPQHF.

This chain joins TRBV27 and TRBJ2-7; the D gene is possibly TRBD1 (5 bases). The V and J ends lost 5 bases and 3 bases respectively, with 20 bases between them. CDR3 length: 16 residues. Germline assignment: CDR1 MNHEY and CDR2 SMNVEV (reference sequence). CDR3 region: CASSPGQPEPHYEQYF. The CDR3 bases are TGTGCCAGCAGTCCAGGACAACCAGAACCCCACTACGAGCAGTACTTC.

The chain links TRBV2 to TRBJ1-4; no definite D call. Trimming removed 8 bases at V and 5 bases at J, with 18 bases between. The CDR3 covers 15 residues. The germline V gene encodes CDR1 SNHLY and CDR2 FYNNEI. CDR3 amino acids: CASGISEQPNEKLFF. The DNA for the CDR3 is TGTGCCAGCGGTATTTCGGAACAGCCGAATGAAAAACTGTTTTTT.